This entry lists 32 T cell receptor beta chains sequenced from one sample in a study of long-term antiretroviral therapy in people with HIV. They ran version v3.0 of the immunoSEQ assay at survey level. Produced via immunoSEQ multiplex PCR; TCRdb's table is partial and in-frame only. The sample holds 20,000 to 25,000 clones, 80% to 95% seen once. Sequenced here: unsorted PBMCs, sampled 4.4 years after starting antiretroviral therapy. These TCRs come from a woman between 45 and 65 years old with HIV.

With regard to this clone: Other DNA sequences in this sample translate to the same CDR3. This sequence joins TRBV5-5 and TRBJ2-1; no firm D call. The CDR3 is 13 amino acids. The germline CDR1 and CDR2 sequences are SGHKS and YYEKEE (reference sequence). The ends were cut back, 0 bases at V and 5 bases at J, with 6 bases in the middle. The CDR3 reads CASSLGPDNEQFF. In DNA form, the CDR3 reads TGTGCCAGCAGCTTGGGACCTGACAATGAGCAGTTCTTC.

The chain is built from TRBV6-6 and TRBJ2-2; 9 bases fit TRBD1. The CDR3 is made up of 15 amino acids. Germline trimming cut 4 bases from V and 7 bases from J; bases unmatched to any gene: 7. In germline, CDR1 is MNHNY, CDR2 SVGAGI (reference sequence). The CDR3 protein is CASSSQTGGVGELFF. The CDR3 DNA sequence: TGTGCCAGCAGTTCTCAGACAGGGGGTGTCGGGGAGCTGTTTTTT.

V and J are TRBV2 and TRBJ1-6; 7 bases agree with TRBD1. CDR3 length equals 16 residues. V lost 6 bases, J lost 5 bases, and 10 bases stayed unmatched. In germline, CDR1 is SNHLY, CDR2 FYNNEI. In DNA form, the CDR3 reads TGTGCCAGCAGGGGACAGAAACCAGCGGATAATTCACCCCTCCACTTT. Protein product: CASRGQKPADNSPLHF.

The chain's CDR3 is CASTGGNYGYTF. CDR3 nucleotides: TGTGCCAGCACAGGGGGTAACTATGGCTACACCTTC. This chain uses TRBV2 with TRBJ1-2; 7 bases match TRBD1. Germline trimming cut 7 bases from V and 1 base from J; bases unmatched to any gene: 0. The CDR3 has 12 residues. The V gene's germline CDR1 is SNHLY and CDR2 FYNNEI.

This clone has a handful of counts. The J gene is TRBJ1-1, the V gene TRBV7-9; 7 bases are a match to TRBD1. Germline CDR1 reads SEHNR; CDR2 reads FQNEAQ (reference sequence). J was trimmed by 1 base and V by 4 bases; bases with no gene match: 3. The CDR3 is 14 amino acids. DNA of the CDR3: TGTGCCAGCAGCTCGGGACAGCCGAACACTGAAGCTTTCTTT. Translating it yields CASSSGQPNTEAFF.

The chain has TRBV28 and TRBJ1-1; D ambiguous. Per the germline V gene, CDR1 is MDHEN and CDR2 is SYDVKM. Trimming stripped 2 bases from V and 1 base from J, with 5 bases between. The CDR3 is 13 residues long. The CDR3 region is CASSLDQNTEAFF. Written as DNA, the CDR3 is TGTGCCAGCAGTTTAGACCAGAACACTGAAGCTTTCTTT.

This chain joins TRBV9 and TRBJ1-2; unclear D gene. Germline V CDR1 and CDR2: SGDLS, YYNGEE. This CDR3 has 16 residues. V gave up 0 bases and J gave up 4 bases, with 16 bases separating them. CDR3: CASSVDSTGSGYGYTF. CDR3 DNA sequence: TGTGCCAGCAGCGTAGATTCGACGGGGAGCGGCTATGGCTACACCTTC. Together with reference TRBV9 and TRBJ1-2, the CDR3 gives the full variable domain: DSGVTQTPKHLITATGQRVTLRCSPRSGDLSVYWYQQSLDQGLQFLIQYYNGEERAKGNILERFSAQQFPDLHSELNLSSLELGDSALYFCASSVDSTGSGYGYTFGSGTRLTVV.

The chain employs TRBV6-5 and TRBJ1-1; possible D gene TRBD1, 5 bases. CDR1 and CDR2 from the germline V gene are MNHEY and SVGAGI. CDR3 length equals 15 residues. V dropped 7 bases and J dropped 4 bases, with 19 bases sitting between them. The CDR3 reads CASTLTPGGGTEAFF. The CDR3 DNA is TGTGCCAGCACCCTTACCCCTGGGGGGGGCACTGAAGCTTTCTTT.

The genes are TRBV5-1 and TRBJ2-5, with 12 bases identical to TRBD2. The J call is uncertain, as TRBJ2-7 better fits the DNA end. Germline V CDR1 and CDR2: SGHRS, YFSETQ. The CDR3 sequence is 16 residues long. CDR3 sequence reads: CASSLGTSGIPYEQYF. In DNA form, the CDR3 reads TGCGCCAGCAGCTTGGGGACTAGCGGGATCCCCTACGAGCAGTACTTC.

The chain uses TRBV5-4 and TRBJ2-7, with D uncertain. Looked up from germline, CDR1 is SGHNT and CDR2 is YYREEE (reference sequence). This CDR3 is built from 16 residues. V gave up 2 bases and J gave up 0 bases, with 15 bases separating them. CDR3 nucleotide sequence: TGTGCCAGCAGCTTTGGGGTAGGGTACAGCTCCTACGAGCAGTACTTC. Translating gives CASSFGVGYSSYEQYF. The variable domain in full, with the rest retrieved from reference TRBV5-4 and TRBJ2-7, is ETGVTQSPTHLIKTRGQQVTLRCSSQSGHNTVSWYQQALGQGPQFIFQYYREEENGRGNFPPRFSGLQFPNYSSELNVNALELDDSALYLCASSFGVGYSSYEQYFGPGTRLTVT.

The chain combines TRBV5-1 with TRBJ2-5; 7 bases align to TRBD1. The end of the DNA is better explained by TRBJ2-7, so the J call may be wrong. Germline CDR1 SGHRS, CDR2 YFSETQ. The CDR3 length is 14 residues. CDR3 DNA sequence: TGCGCCAGCAGCTTACGGGGACAGAATTACGAGCAGTACTTC. This sequence encodes CASSLRGQNYEQYF.

The V call is TRBV10-1, the J call TRBJ1-5; 10 bases are shared with TRBD1. This CDR3 has 15 residues. The V segment lost 4 bases and the J segment 7 bases; nucleotides outside the gene matches: 7. The germline V gene encodes CDR1 WNHNN and CDR2 SYGVQD (reference sequence). The CDR3 sequence: CASSAPGQGNQPQHF. The CDR3 nucleotides read TGCGCCAGCAGTGCGCCGGGACAGGGGAACCAGCCCCAGCATTTT.

V is TRBV2 and J is TRBJ2-7; D possibly corresponds to TRBD1 (5 bases). Trimming took off 5 bases at V and 4 bases at J, with 12 bases between the two ends. The CDR3 sequence is 13 residues long. Germline CDR1 reads SNHLY; CDR2 reads FYNNEI. The CDR3 DNA reads TGTGCCAGCAGTCCACAGGTACAATACGAGCAGTACTTC. It yields the protein CASSPQVQYEQYF.

The CDR3 sequence is CASRRTGSNQETQYF. In DNA, the CDR3 is TGTGCCAGCAGAAGGACAGGGTCCAATCAAGAGACCCAGTACTTC. The chain couples TRBV7-9 to TRBJ2-5, with TRBD1 matching over 8 bases. V shed 6 bases, J shed 2 bases, and the junction held 8 bases outside the gene matches. Germline lookup yields CDR1 SEHNR and CDR2 FQNEAQ (reference sequence). This CDR3 spans 15 amino acids. Full variable domain (outside the CDR3, taken from reference TRBV7-9 and TRBJ2-5): DTGVSQNPRHKITKRGQNVTFRCDPISEHNRLYWYRQTLGQGPEFLTYFQNEAQLEKSRLLSDRFSAERPKGSFSTLEIQRTEQGDSAMYLCASRRTGSNQETQYFGPGTRLLVL.

This chain uses TRBV2 with TRBJ1-5, with D uncertain. Germline CDR1 and CDR2: SNHLY and FYNNEI. CDR3 length: 15 amino acids. V lost 3 bases to trimming and J lost 6 bases, with 15 bases between them. The CDR3 sequence: CASSEGKNLRQPQHF. The CDR3 bases are TGTGCCAGCAGTGAGGGCAAAAACCTTCGTCAGCCCCAGCATTTT.

The J gene is TRBJ2-1, the V gene TRBV9; D may be TRBD1 or TRBD2 (5 bases each). In germline, CDR1 is SGDLS, CDR2 YYNGEE. This CDR3 is built from 19 residues. The V and J ends lost 4 bases and 3 bases respectively, with 26 bases between them. In nucleotides, the CDR3 is TGTGCCAGCAGCCCGGACTGGACACAACCGGACCCCTACTACAATGAGCAGTTCTTC. It translates to CASSPDWTQPDPYYNEQFF.

This chain joins TRBV27 and TRBJ1-2; D is uncertain. The CDR3 has 19 amino acids. With 4 bases removed from V and 3 bases from J, the gap between germline ends came to 27 bases. From germline, CDR1 is MNHEY and CDR2 SMNVEV (reference sequence). The CDR3 spells CASSSRWLGSRRFYYGYTF. The CDR3 nucleotides read TGTGCCAGCAGTTCACGGTGGTTGGGTTCTAGACGGTTTTACTATGGCTACACCTTC.

The chain links TRBV19 to TRBJ1-6; D not resolved. The CDR3 spans 13 residues. The V gene lost 3 bases and the J gene lost 9 bases, with 9 bases spanning the gap. Per the germline V gene, CDR1 is LNHDA and CDR2 is SQIVND (reference sequence). The CDR3 protein is CASSMGGISPLHF. The CDR3 DNA reads as TGTGCCAGTAGTATGGGAGGGATTTCACCCCTCCACTTT.

The CDR3 reads CASSFSVGIGTDHYEQYF. CDR3 bases: TGCGCCAGCAGCTTTTCGGTAGGCATAGGAACCGACCACTACGAGCAGTACTTC. The chain employs TRBV5-1 and TRBJ2-7; D is uncertain. The CDR3 totals 18 residues. The V gene's germline CDR1 is SGHRS and CDR2 YFSETQ. V shed 2 bases and J shed 3 bases, with 24 bases lying between them.

The CDR3: CAWSAWGPLHF. Written as DNA, the CDR3 is TGTGCCTGGAGCGCCTGGGGGCCCCTCCACTTT. The chain couples TRBV30 to TRBJ1-6, with D possibly matching TRBD1 (5 bases). The V end was cut by 3 bases, the J end by 13 bases, with 10 bases between. The CDR3 spans 11 residues. Per the germline V gene, CDR1 is GTSNPN and CDR2 is SVGIG (reference sequence).

V and J are TRBV5-1 and TRBJ1-1, with 9 bases aligning to TRBD1. V shed 4 bases, J shed 8 bases, and the junction held 9 bases outside the gene matches. The germline V gene encodes CDR1 SGHRS and CDR2 YFSETQ. The CDR3 runs to 14 residues. The CDR3 region has the DNA TGCGCCAGCAGCCCCGGGGGACAGGGTCAAGAAGCTTTCTTT. The encoded protein is CASSPGGQGQEAFF.

This clone was seen just once. The rearrangement uses TRBV6-1 and TRBJ1-2, with TRBD1 matching 7 bases. The CDR3 runs 14 residues. Germline V gene sequence: CDR1 MNHNS, CDR2 SASEGT. The V segment lost 7 bases and the J segment 3 bases; nucleotides outside the gene matches: 8. CDR3 nucleotides: TGTGCCAGCATAGACAGGGCGGCTGACTATGGCTACACCTTC. It encodes CASIDRAADYGYTF.

The chain employs TRBV7-9 and TRBJ1-2; possible D gene TRBD1, 5 bases. From germline, CDR1 is SEHNR and CDR2 FQNEAQ (reference sequence). Deletions cut 2 bases from V and 9 bases from J, with 16 bases between. The CDR3 extends over 14 amino acids. CDR3 DNA: TGTGCCAGCAGCTTAAGCCATCGGGACGGGCGCTACACCTTC. It specifies CASSLSHRDGRYTF.

The rearrangement links TRBV6-1 to TRBJ2-5, with 9 bases identical to TRBD1. CDR3 length equals 14 residues. V gave up 5 bases and J gave up 4 bases; unmatched junction bases: 5. Germline CDR1 MNHNS, CDR2 SASEGT. In nucleotides, the CDR3 is TGTGCCAGCAGTCCGGGACAGGGAAGAGAGACCCAGTACTTC. It codes for CASSPGQGRETQYF.

The chain joins TRBV5-6 to TRBJ2-7; maybe TRBD2 (6 bases). With 0 bases removed from V and 3 bases from J, the gap between germline ends came to 7 bases. This CDR3 region has 13 residues. The V gene's germline CDR1 is SGHDT and CDR2 YYEEEE. The CDR3 DNA is TGTGCCAGCAGCTTGGGGGGGGTCTACGAGCAGTACTTC. Its protein product is CASSLGGVYEQYF.

The chain combines TRBV30 with TRBJ1-1; D is perhaps TRBD1 (5 bases). V gave up 1 base and J gave up 6 bases, with 12 bases separating them. Germline CDR1 GTSNPN, CDR2 SVGIG (reference sequence). The CDR3 length is 13 residues. CDR3 DNA: TGTGCCTGGAGTGCCAAGGGGTGGGCTGAAGCTTTCTTT. Amino acid sequence: CAWSAKGWAEAFF. The whole variable domain, remainder taken from reference TRBV30 and TRBJ1-1, is SQTIHQWPATLVQPVGSPLSLECTVEGTSNPNLYWYRQAAGRGLQLLFYSVGIGQISSEVPQNLSASRPQDRQFILSSKKLLLSDSGFYLCAWSAKGWAEAFFGQGTRLTVV.

The rearrangement joins TRBV29-1 to TRBJ1-4; the match to TRBD1 covers 7 bases. This CDR3 spans 13 amino acids. Germline V gives CDR1 SQVTM, CDR2 ANQGSEA. The CDR3 sequence: CSATGTDNEKLFF. CDR3 DNA sequence: TGCAGTGCGACCGGGACAGACAATGAAAAACTGTTTTTT.

This chain links TRBV10-3 with TRBJ1-4; D remains ambiguous. Trimming took 1 base from V and 5 from J, leaving 5 bases between them. This CDR3 spans 13 amino acids. Germline-derived CDR1 and CDR2 are ENHRY and SYGVKD. CDR3: CAISELENEKLFF. The CDR3 region has the DNA TGTGCCATCAGTGAGTTAGAGAATGAAAAACTGTTTTTT.

This rearrangement joins TRBV6-6 to TRBJ2-5; D call uncertain. Trimming removed 4 bases at V and 5 bases at J, with 14 bases between. Germline loops: CDR1 MNHNY, CDR2 SVGAGI (reference sequence). This CDR3 comprises 14 residues. The CDR3 bases are TGTGCCAGCAGTTTACATCGGAAGTCGGAGACCCAGTACTTC. It yields the protein CASSLHRKSETQYF.

CDR3 in DNA: TGTGCCAGCAGCTTAAGCACGGGGAACACTGAAGCTTTCTTT. This sequence encodes CASSLSTGNTEAFF. The genes are TRBV9 and TRBJ1-1; D gene ambiguous. Trimming pared 4 bases from V and 1 base from J, leaving 11 bases between. There are 14 residues in the CDR3. Germline V gene sequence: CDR1 SGDLS, CDR2 YYNGEE. The whole variable domain, remainder taken from reference TRBV9 and TRBJ1-1, is DSGVTQTPKHLITATGQRVTLRCSPRSGDLSVYWYQQSLDQGLQFLIQYYNGEERAKGNILERFSAQQFPDLHSELNLSSLELGDSALYFCASSLSTGNTEAFFGQGTRLTVV.

This clone was observed once. In nucleotides, the CDR3 is TGTGCCAGCAGCCCACGACAGGGATGGAACACTGAAGCTTTCTTT. It codes for CASSPRQGWNTEAFF. The chain links TRBV9 to TRBJ1-1, with 7 bases matching TRBD1. The CDR3 is 15 amino acids. The germline V gene encodes CDR1 SGDLS and CDR2 YYNGEE. Trimming removed 4 bases from V and 1 base from J; junction bases left unmatched: 7.

The J gene is TRBJ1-3, the V gene TRBV2; 7 bases align to TRBD1. This CDR3 contains 14 residues. V shed 7 bases, J shed 2 bases, and the junction held 5 bases outside the gene matches. CDR1 SNHLY and CDR2 FYNNEI come from the germline V gene. The CDR3 coding sequence is TGTGCCAGCATTCCCGACAGGGCTGGAAACACCATATATTTT. Translating it yields CASIPDRAGNTIYF.